One sample yielded the 3 T cell receptor beta chains listed below, sequenced in a study of graft-versus-host responses after intestinal transplantation. Generated by immunoSEQ multiplex PCR, the TCRdb table keeps only in-frame clones and is missing some. This table has about 96,000 clones, 80% to 95% appearing once. Their antigens are not known. The sequencing used unstimulated CD4+ T cells sorted from spleen or lymph node cells, collected before intestinal transplant. These receptors all come from a human donor who received an intestinal transplant.

The chain combines TRBV5-5 with TRBJ2-3, with 8 bases lining up with TRBD2. V shed 3 bases and J 1 base; nucleotides not matched to a gene: 7. This CDR3 region has 16 residues. CDR1 and CDR2 (germline): SGHKS, YYEKEE (reference sequence). CDR3 residues: CASSWNPRGGTDTQYF. The CDR3 bases are TGTGCCAGCAGCTGGAACCCGCGGGGGGGCACAGATACGCAGTATTTT.

This clone was seen a single time. V is TRBV29-1 and J is TRBJ1-4, with 9 bases lining up with TRBD1. CDR3 length: 16 amino acids. V shed 6 bases, J shed 8 bases, and the junction held 16 bases outside the gene matches. CDR1 SQVTM and CDR2 ANQGSEA come from the germline V gene. CDR3 loop: CSVRTTGGGLNEKLFF. CDR3 sequence (DNA): TGCAGCGTGCGAACCACAGGGGGCGGGTTGAACGAAAAACTGTTTTTT. Full variable domain (remainder filled in from reference TRBV29-1 and TRBJ1-4): SAVISQKPSRDICQRGTSLTIQCQVDSQVTMMFWYRQQPGQSLTLIATANQGSEATYESGFVIDKFPISRPNLTFSTLTVSNMSPEDSSIYLCSVRTTGGGLNEKLFFGSGTQLSVL.

The chain recombines TRBV6-1 with TRBJ1-6, with 8 bases identical to TRBD1. The V segment lost 6 bases and the J segment 7 bases; nucleotides outside the gene matches: 5. The CDR3 spans 14 residues. Germline values: CDR1 MNHNS, CDR2 SASEGT. The CDR3 region is CASRTRQGNSPLHF. In DNA, the CDR3 is TGTGCCAGCAGGACTCGACAGGGGAATTCACCCCTCCACTTT.